This record looks at one TCR beta chain sequence and its context. This CDR3 contains 16 residues. J lost 3 bases, V lost 0 bases, and 8 bases had no gene match. CDR1 and CDR2 from the germline V gene are MNHEY and SVGAGI. Some clones are missing from TCRdb's copy, which holds only in-frame ones; the method was immunoSEQ multiplex PCR. The profile shows about 160,000 clones, about nine tenths of them singletons. This entry comes from a study of blood T cell repertoires in COVID-19. This receptor was taken from a woman in her sixties or seventies with active or convalescent COVID-19. The chain carries TRBV6-5 and TRBJ2-7; the match to TRBD1 covers 7 bases. Sequenced: peripheral blood. CDR3: CASSYSETGLGYEQYF. Here the CDR3 DNA reads TGTGCCAGCAGTTACTCTGAGACAGGGTTGGGCTACGAGCAGTACTTC.